Each of the 21 T cell receptor beta chains below was sequenced from the same sample in a study of cytomegalovirus exposure and HLA in healthy donors. PCR used 60 Vbeta primers and 13 Jbeta primers. Some clones are missing from TCRdb's copy, which holds only in-frame ones; the method was immunoSEQ multiplex PCR. The sample has 150,000 to 200,000 clones; roughly 80% are singletons. The sequenced sample consisted of PBMCs. These receptors were taken from a man aged 30-40 years in good health and CMV-seronegative.

V gene TRBV4-1 combines with J gene TRBJ2-7; D is ambiguous. Trimming left V 0 bases short and J 4 bases short, with 10 bases between. Germline CDR1 reads MGHRA; CDR2 reads YSYEKL. The CDR3 extends over 14 amino acids. The CDR3, as DNA: TGCGCCAGCAGCCAAGAACAGAACCTTTACGAGCAGTACTTC. Its protein is CASSQEQNLYEQYF.

This clone was picked up a small number of times. V usage is TRBV5-5 and J usage is TRBJ1-1; 7 bases are a match to TRBD1. Germline values: CDR1 SGHKS, CDR2 YYEKEE (reference sequence). This CDR3 spans 13 amino acids. V shed 5 bases, J shed 1 base, and the junction held 2 bases outside the gene matches. CDR3 in amino acids: CASRAGGNTEAFF. The CDR3 DNA sequence: TGTGCCAGCAGGGCAGGGGGGAACACTGAAGCTTTCTTT.

V and J are TRBV6-5 and TRBJ1-6; D remains unclear. This CDR3 has 16 residues. V lost 2 bases, J lost 6 bases, and 14 bases lay in between. CDR1 and CDR2 from the germline V gene are MNHEY and SVGAGI. CDR3 residues: CASSYPGGGSNSPLHF. DNA for the CDR3: TGTGCCAGCAGTTACCCAGGAGGAGGGAGTAATTCACCCCTCCACTTT.

This clone occurred once. The chain employs TRBV9 and TRBJ2-3; D unclear. The CDR3 extends over 12 amino acids. Germline CDR1 SGDLS, CDR2 YYNGEE. V lost 4 bases and J 3 bases, leaving 6 bases between the germline ends. The CDR3 region has the DNA TGTGCCAGCAGCTTACTAACAGATACGCAGTATTTT. It is translated as CASSLLTDTQYF.

The genes are TRBV27 and TRBJ2-5; D gene unclear. This CDR3 is built from 12 residues. Per germline, CDR1 MNHEY and CDR2 SMNVEV (reference sequence). Trimming pared 8 bases from V and 5 bases from J, leaving 12 bases between. CDR3 nucleotide sequence: TGTGCCAGCGGCGGCCCTCGGGAGACCCAGTACTTC. This codes for CASGGPRETQYF.

This sequence joins TRBV7-2 and TRBJ1-1, with D unclear. CDR3 length equals 16 residues. The germline gives CDR1 SGHTA, CDR2 FQGNSA. Trimming took off 4 bases at V and 1 base at J, with 16 bases between the two ends. As DNA, the CDR3 is TGTGCCAGCAGCTCTGAGCGGGTCGGCAGGAACACTGAAGCTTTCTTT. Its protein product is CASSSERVGRNTEAFF.

Only one count was recorded for this clone. The chain links TRBV7-2 to TRBJ2-3; 11 bases align to TRBD2. The germline V gene has CDR1 SGHTA and CDR2 FQGNSA. The V and J ends lost 6 bases and 2 bases, in that order; junction bases with no gene match: 7. The CDR3 has 16 residues. Here the CDR3 reads CASRETSGVITDTQYF. CDR3 nucleotide sequence: TGTGCCAGCAGGGAGACTAGCGGGGTGATCACAGATACGCAGTATTTT.

The chain has TRBV5-5 and TRBJ1-6, with 8 bases fitting TRBD1. The V gene's germline CDR1 is SGHKS and CDR2 YYEKEE (reference sequence). V shed 5 bases, J shed 6 bases, and the junction held 7 bases outside the gene matches. The CDR3 consists of 15 residues. The CDR3 coding sequence is TGTGCCAGCAGGGAAGCCGACAGGGGTAATTCACCCCTCCACTTT. As protein: CASREADRGNSPLHF.

This clone appeared once. V is TRBV28 and J is TRBJ1-6; D not certain. The CDR3 is 16 residues long. The V end was cut by 2 bases, the J end by 10 bases, with 18 bases between. The V gene's germline CDR1 is MDHEN and CDR2 SYDVKM. CDR3 sequence reads: CASSLDGFSSESPLHF. CDR3 DNA sequence: TGTGCCAGCAGTTTAGACGGGTTTAGCAGCGAGTCACCCCTCCACTTT. Looking up the rest from reference TRBV28 and TRBJ1-6 gives the full variable domain: DVKVTQSSRYLVKRTGEKVFLECVQDMDHENMFWYRQDPGLGLRLIYFSYDVKMKEKGDIPEGYSVSREKKERFSLILESASTNQTSMYLCASSLDGFSSESPLHFGNGTRLTVT.

This rearrangement joins TRBV10-1 to TRBJ1-6; D not resolved. The CDR3 sequence is 13 residues long. V was cut by 3 bases and J by 7 bases, with 7 bases left in between. Per germline, CDR1 WNHNN and CDR2 SYGVQD (reference sequence). CDR3 residues: CASSDTGNSPLHF. For the CDR3, the DNA is TGCGCCAGCAGTGATACGGGAAATTCACCCCTCCACTTT.

The V call is TRBV5-1, the J call TRBJ2-3; 9 bases fit TRBD2. This CDR3 region has 14 residues. V gave up 6 bases and J gave up 5 bases; unmatched junction bases: 7. The V gene's germline CDR1 is SGHRS and CDR2 YFSETQ. The CDR3 region is CASTSGGSRDTQYF. CDR3 bases: TGCGCCAGCACCAGCGGGGGGTCTCGAGATACGCAGTATTTT. The variable domain in full, with the rest retrieved from reference TRBV5-1 and TRBJ2-3, is KAGVTQTPRYLIKTRGQQVTLSCSPISGHRSVSWYQQTPGQGLQFLFEYFSETQRNKGNFPGRFSGRQFSNSRSEMNVSTLELGDSALYLCASTSGGSRDTQYFGPGTRLTVL.

The V call is TRBV27, the J call TRBJ1-6; possible D gene TRBD1, 5 bases. CDR3 length: 15 amino acids. V was clipped by 6 bases and J by 8 bases, with 17 bases between them. From germline, CDR1 is MNHEY and CDR2 SMNVEV (reference sequence). For the CDR3, the DNA is TGTGCCAGCAGACCCAGCCAGGGTCTCCATTCACCCCTCCACTTT. This codes for CASRPSQGLHSPLHF.

The chain uses TRBV28 and TRBJ1-1, with 8 bases lining up with TRBD1. Germline V gene lookup returns CDR1 MDHEN and CDR2 SYDVKM. V shed 6 bases and J 0 bases; nucleotides not matched to a gene: 15. The CDR3 sequence is 18 residues long. The CDR3: CASSAGGGSRIMNTEAFF. The DNA of the CDR3 is TGTGCCAGCAGCGCAGGGGGCGGGAGTAGGATCATGAACACTGAAGCTTTCTTT.

The chain joins TRBV19 to TRBJ1-3; 7 nucleotides agree with TRBD1. Trimming at V came to 7 bases and at J to 0 bases, leaving 9 bases not matched to a gene. The CDR3 is made up of 16 amino acids. Germline V lookup: CDR1 LNHDA, CDR2 SQIVND (reference sequence). CDR3 DNA: TGTGCCAGTAATCTCGCGACAGGGAGCTCTGGAAACACCATATATTTT. As protein: CASNLATGSSGNTIYF.

The V call is TRBV27, the J call TRBJ2-3, with TRBD2 matching over 7 bases. Looked up from germline, CDR1 is MNHEY and CDR2 is SMNVEV (reference sequence). CDR3 length: 17 amino acids. Trimming at V came to 2 bases and at J to 2 bases, leaving 10 bases not matched to a gene. This CDR3 reads CASSLGVPAGYTDTQYF. Here the CDR3 DNA reads TGTGCCAGCAGTTTAGGGGTCCCAGCGGGGTACACAGATACGCAGTATTTT.

This chain uses TRBV27 with TRBJ1-5, with 7 bases lining up with TRBD1. J gave up 2 bases and V 5 bases, and 15 bases lay outside the gene matches. CDR1 and CDR2 from the germline V gene are MNHEY and SMNVEV (reference sequence). The CDR3 is 18 amino acids. As DNA, the CDR3 is TGTGCCAGCAGTCCCCTTCGCGGACCGGGACAGCGCAATCAGCCCCAGCATTTT. It translates to CASSPLRGPGQRNQPQHF.

The rearrangement links TRBV5-1 to TRBJ2-6, with TRBD2 matching 7 bases. CDR1 and CDR2 from the germline V gene are SGHRS and YFSETQ. The CDR3 loop spans 17 amino acids. Trimming removed 0 bases from V and 2 bases from J; junction bases left unmatched: 5. CDR3 sequence reads: CASSLGGGRAGANVLTF. The CDR3, as DNA: TGCGCCAGCAGCTTGGGGGGAGGGAGGGCTGGGGCCAACGTCCTGACTTTC.

The V call is TRBV5-1, the J call TRBJ2-3, with D unresolved. There are 12 residues in the CDR3. CDR1 and CDR2 (germline): SGHRS, YFSETQ. V lost 0 bases and J 6 bases, leaving 5 bases between the germline ends. The CDR3: CASSLAQDTQYF. CDR3 coding DNA: TGCGCCAGCAGCTTGGCCCAGGATACGCAGTATTTT.

CDR3 DNA sequence: TGCGCCAGCAGCCAACTAGGACAGGGAGGCCCTCACCCCCAGTACTTC. Protein: CASSQLGQGGPHPQYF. This rearrangement joins TRBV4-3 to TRBJ2-5; 8 positions match TRBD1. CDR3 length equals 16 residues. The ends lost 2 bases at V and 9 bases at J; junction bases unmatched: 14. The germline V gene has CDR1 LGHNA and CDR2 YSLEER.

The genes are TRBV4-1 and TRBJ2-3, with TRBD2 as a possible D gene (6 bases). Deletions cut 1 base from V and 0 bases from J, with 11 bases between. The V gene's germline CDR1 is MGHRA and CDR2 YSYEKL. CDR3 length: 16 residues. The CDR3 sequence is CASSQVSGFSTDTQYF. In DNA form, the CDR3 reads TGCGCCAGCAGCCAAGTTAGCGGATTTAGCACAGATACGCAGTATTTT.

The CDR3 DNA sequence: TGCGCCAGCAGCCTCGGTTTAGGCACAGATACGCAGTATTTT. Its translation: CASSLGLGTDTQYF. This chain links TRBV4-3 with TRBJ2-3; D gene ambiguous. Trimming cost V 4 bases and J 1 base, with 9 bases left between them. In germline, CDR1 is LGHNA, CDR2 YSLEER. This CDR3 spans 14 amino acids.